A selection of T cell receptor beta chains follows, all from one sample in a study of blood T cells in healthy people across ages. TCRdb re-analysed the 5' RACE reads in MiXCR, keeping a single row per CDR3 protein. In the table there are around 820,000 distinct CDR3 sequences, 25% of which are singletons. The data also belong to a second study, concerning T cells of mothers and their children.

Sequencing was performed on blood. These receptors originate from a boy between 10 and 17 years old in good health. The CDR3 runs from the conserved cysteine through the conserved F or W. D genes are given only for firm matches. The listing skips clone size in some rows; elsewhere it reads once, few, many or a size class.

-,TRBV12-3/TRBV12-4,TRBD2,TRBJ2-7,CASSVAGGVYEQYF,TGTGCCAGCAGTGTAGCGGGAGGGGTGTACGAGCAGTACTTC
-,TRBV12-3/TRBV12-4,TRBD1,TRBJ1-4,CASRGGQGDEKLFF,TGTGCCAGCAGGGGGGGACAGGGGGATGAAAAACTGTTTTTT
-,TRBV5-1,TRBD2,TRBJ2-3,CASSLTTITSGSTDTQYF,TGCGCCAGCAGCCTAACCACGATAACTAGCGGTAGCACAGATACGCAGTATTTT
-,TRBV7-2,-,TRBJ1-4,CASSPRQGSPNEKLFF,TGTGCCAGCAGTCCCCGGCAGGGTTCGCCTAATGAAAAACTGTTTTTT
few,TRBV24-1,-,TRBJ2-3,CATSDAQTGGGDTQYF,TGTGCCACCAGTGATGCCCAGACAGGTGGGGGAGATACGCAGTATTTT
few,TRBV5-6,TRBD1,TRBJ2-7,CASSGGQGLEQYF,TGTGCCAGCAGCGGGGGACAGGGTCTCGAGCAGTACTTC
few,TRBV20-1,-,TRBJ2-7,CSVLNREDEQYF,TGCAGTGTTCTAAACAGGGAGGACGAGCAGTACTTC
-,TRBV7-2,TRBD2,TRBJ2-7,CASSLEALAGRDEQYF,TGTGCCAGCAGCTTAGAAGCACTAGCGGGGAGGGACGAGCAGTACTTC
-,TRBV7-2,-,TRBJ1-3,CASSLAGNSGNTIYF,TGTGCCAGCAGCTTAGCGGGGAACTCTGGAAACACCATATATTTT
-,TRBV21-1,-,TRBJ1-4,CASRPVRHIRDEKLFF,TGTGCCAGCAGACCTGTTCGGCACATCAGGGACGAAAAACTGTTTTTT
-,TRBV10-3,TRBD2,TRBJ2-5,CAISPGLAKETQYF,TGTGCCATCAGTCCGGGACTAGCCAAAGAGACCCAGTACTTC
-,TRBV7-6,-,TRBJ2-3,CASSLAGLTSTDTQYF,TGTGCCAGCAGCTTGGCGGGCCTTACGAGCACAGATACGCAGTATTTT
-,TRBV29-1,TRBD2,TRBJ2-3,CSVEVVAGGAADTQYF,TGCAGCGTTGAAGTAGTAGCGGGGGGTGCTGCAGATACGCAGTATTTT
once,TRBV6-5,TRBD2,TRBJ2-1,CASRPSGTYNEQFF,TGTGCCAGCAGGCCTAGCGGGACTTACAATGAGCAGTTCTTC
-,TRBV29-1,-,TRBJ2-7,CSVQGGNSSYEQYF,TGCAGCGTCCAAGGCGGGAACAGCTCCTACGAGCAGTACTTC
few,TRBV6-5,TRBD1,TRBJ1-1,CASTRDRAGDTEAFF,TGTGCCAGCACCCGGGACAGGGCGGGAGACACTGAAGCTTTCTTT
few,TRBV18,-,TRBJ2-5,CASSPIIQETQYF,TGTGCCAGCTCACCAATAATCCAAGAGACCCAGTACTTC
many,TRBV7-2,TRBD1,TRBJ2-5,CASSPIPGTGGEGETQYF,TGTGCCAGCAGCCCCATCCCGGGGACAGGGGGTGAGGGTGAGACCCAGTACTTC
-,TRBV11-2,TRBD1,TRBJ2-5,CASSRPGTGQETQYF,TGTGCCAGCAGCCGTCCCGGGACAGGGCAAGAGACCCAGTACTTC
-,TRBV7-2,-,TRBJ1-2,CASSWKGDYGHTF,TGTGCCAGCAGCTGGAAAGGGGACTATGGCCACACCTTC
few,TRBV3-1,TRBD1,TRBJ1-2,CASSEGQPYYGYTF,TGTGCCAGCAGCGAGGGACAGCCCTACTATGGCTACACCTTC
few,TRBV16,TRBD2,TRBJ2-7,CASSLTSGAPYEQYF,TGTGCCAGCAGCCTGACTAGCGGGGCTCCCTACGAGCAGTACTTC
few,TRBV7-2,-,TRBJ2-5,CASSLKPQETQYF,TGTGCCAGCAGCTTAAAACCCCAGGAGACCCAGTACTTC
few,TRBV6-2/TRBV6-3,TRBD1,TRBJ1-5,CASSTGQAYNQPQHF,TGTGCCAGCAGCACGGGACAGGCCTACAATCAGCCCCAGCATTTT
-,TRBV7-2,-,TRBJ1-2,CASSHDRGSHTF,TGTGCCAGCAGCCACGACCGGGGATCCCACACCTTC
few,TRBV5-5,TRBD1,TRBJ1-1,CASGGQMNTEAFF,TGTGCCAGCGGGGGACAGATGAACACTGAAGCTTTCTTT
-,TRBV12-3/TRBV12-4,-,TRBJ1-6,CASSLTERSSPLHF,TGTGCCAGCAGTTTGACAGAAAGGTCTTCACCCCTCCACTTT